This TCR beta chain was sequenced for a study of cytomegalovirus exposure and HLA in healthy donors. The repertoire was sequenced with immunoSEQ multiplex PCR; TCRdb's copy has only in-frame clones and lacks some. The sample records about 68,000 clones, over 80% being singletons. V lost 0 bases and J lost 1, with 10 bases in between. This CDR3 contains 15 residues. The germline gives CDR1 LGHNA, CDR2 YSLEER. The study drew the donors from its roughly 120-subject validation cohort, separate from the roughly 700-subject first cohort. V gene TRBV4-3 combines with J gene TRBJ2-7, with a tentative D call TRBD1 (7 bases). The sample taken for sequencing was PBMCs. This sequence was found in a man in his late teens or twenties in good health and CMV-seronegative. The CDR3 protein is CASSQEPGGSYEQYF. In DNA form, the CDR3 reads TGCGCCAGCAGCCAAGAGCCAGGGGGGTCCTACGAGCAGTACTTC.